One and the same sample provided the 20 T cell receptor beta chains below, sequenced in a study of human T cells and chemical hapten exposure. The time point: pre-sensitization, week 0. As to treatment: therapeutic diphenylcyclopropenone sensitization with weekly scalp DPC. TCRdb used MiXCR to reprocess the RACE reads, holding one entry per CDR3 protein. This table has some 300,000 distinct CDR3 sequences, about 5% appearing once. Sequencing was performed on whole blood, taken in connection with sensitization to the hapten diphenylcyclopropenone (DPC). Every receptor here comes from a woman between 18 and 30 years old with alopecia areata. Some clones in this sample may be carry-over from other donors' samples.

This clonotype has more than one count but fewer than ten. The CDR3 DNA sequence: TGCAGTGCTAGAGACCCCACTAGATCCCATACGCAGTATTTT. It specifies CSARDPTRSHTQYF. The chain joins TRBV20-1 to TRBJ2-3; D is perhaps TRBD2 (5 bases). Germline V gene sequence: CDR1 DFQATT, CDR2 SNEGSKA (reference sequence). This CDR3 comprises 14 residues. V lost 0 bases, J lost 7 bases, and 14 bases lay in between.

This clonotype qualifies as medium-sized. The chain carries TRBV4-3 and TRBJ2-6; the D gene is possibly TRBD2 (5 bases). The length of the CDR3 is 17 residues. Germline loops: CDR1 LGHNA, CDR2 YSLEER. Between the trimmed V and J ends, which lost 4 bases and 0 bases, there was a span of 13 bases. The CDR3 spells CASSPDGVSSGANVLTF. For the CDR3, the DNA is TGCGCCAGCAGCCCCGACGGGGTTAGCTCTGGGGCCAACGTCCTGACTTTC.

The CDR3 region has the DNA TGTGCCACCAGTGGCCCCGGAGGTTCTAGCACAGATACGCAGTATTTT. Its protein is CATSGPGGSSTDTQYF. The rearrangement joins TRBV24-1 to TRBJ2-3, with D possibly being TRBD2 (5 bases). The V gene lost 5 bases and the J gene lost 0 bases, with 14 bases spanning the gap. The CDR3 loop spans 16 amino acids. Germline lookup yields CDR1 KGHDR and CDR2 SFDVKD.

This clonotype was picked up many times. The chain has TRBV6-2 or TRBV6-3 and TRBJ2-3; D assignment may be TRBD1 or TRBD2 (5 bases each). This CDR3 comprises 16 residues. Per the germline V gene, CDR1 is MNHEY and CDR2 is SVGEGT. V was shortened by 5 bases and J by 4 bases, with 19 bases between the two germline ends. The CDR3 DNA is TGTGCCAGCAGTAACGGGACCTACCGGCGCGCAGATACGCAGTATTTT. Encoded protein: CASSNGTYRRADTQYF.

The V and J genes are TRBV9 and TRBJ2-2; D might be TRBD1 or TRBD2, each matching 5 bases. V was pared by 2 bases and J by 3 bases, with 8 bases between. The CDR3 is 14 amino acids. Germline lookup yields CDR1 SGDLS and CDR2 YYNGEE. In DNA, the CDR3 is TGTGCCAGCAGCGTTCAGGGAGACACCGGGGAGCTGTTTTTT. Encoded protein: CASSVQGDTGELFF.

CDR3 DNA sequence: TGTGCCAGCAGCCAGGAGGGGGCCGGGTCCTACGAGCAGTACTTC. Its protein product is CASSQEGAGSYEQYF. This sequence joins TRBV28 and TRBJ2-7; D might be TRBD1 (7 bases). The CDR3 runs 15 residues. Germline V CDR1 and CDR2: MDHEN, SYDVKM. The V and J ends lost 6 bases and 1 base respectively, with 16 bases between them.

This clonotype was counted a few times. The chain joins TRBV29-1 to TRBJ1-3; D remains ambiguous. Looked up from germline, CDR1 is SQVTM and CDR2 is ANQGSEA. The V end lost 7 bases, the J end lost 4 bases, and 11 bases lay between the germline ends. The CDR3 sequence is 12 residues long. Here the CDR3 DNA reads TGCAGCGGAGTTTCTTCGGGAAACACCATATATTTT. It codes for CSGVSSGNTIYF.

The sample holds many counts of this clonotype. This chain uses TRBV10-3 with TRBJ2-5; D assignment may be TRBD1 or TRBD2 (6 bases each). This CDR3 comprises 18 residues. CDR1 is ENHRY, CDR2 SYGVKD, per germline. V shed 1 base and J shed 7 bases, with 25 bases lying between them. The CDR3 sequence is CAISEWAARVQGRWTQYF. In nucleotides, the CDR3 is TGTGCCATCAGTGAGTGGGCAGCCCGTGTCCAGGGGAGGTGGACCCAGTACTTC.

This clonotype was picked up a small number of times. This chain links TRBV4-3 with TRBJ1-4; TRBD1 might be the D (5 bases). The germline CDR1 and CDR2 sequences are LGHNA and YSLEER. Trimming took off 1 base at V and 5 bases at J, with 17 bases between the two ends. CDR3 length: 17 amino acids. CDR3 nucleotides: TGCGCCAGCAGCCAAGCTCTCCCCGGGACGGGAAATGAAAAACTGTTTTTT. It translates to CASSQALPGTGNEKLFF.

The V call is TRBV4-3, the J call TRBJ2-1; 9 bases are shared with TRBD2. CDR1 LGHNA and CDR2 YSLEER come from the germline V gene. The CDR3 contains 16 residues. Trimming took 0 bases from V and 9 from J; bases not matched to a gene: 9. The CDR3 DNA is TGCGCCAGCAGCCAAGATTGGGCGGGGGGGCCTCCTGAGCAGTTCTTC. Protein sequence: CASSQDWAGGPPEQFF.

This clonotype was observed a handful of times. The chain uses TRBV6-2 or TRBV6-3 and TRBJ2-5; D is undetermined. This CDR3 contains 13 residues. The germline V gene has CDR1 MNHEY and CDR2 SVGEGT. V was pared by 8 bases and J by 2 bases, with 12 bases between. The CDR3 coding sequence is TGTGCCAGCGTCTCGTATCAGCAAGAGACCCAGTACTTC. Encoded protein: CASVSYQQETQYF.

The V call is TRBV6-1, the J call TRBJ1-1; the D gene is possibly TRBD1 (5 bases). V dropped 6 bases and J dropped 9 bases, with 14 bases sitting between them. The CDR3 covers 12 residues. Per germline, CDR1 MNHNS and CDR2 SASEGT. The CDR3 DNA reads as TGTGCCAGCAGGGGGGGGGACCGCCAAGCTTTCTTT. It codes for CASRGGDRQAFF.

V gene TRBV4-2 combines with J gene TRBJ2-3; 9 positions match TRBD2. Germline V gives CDR1 LGHNA, CDR2 YNFKEQ. V dropped 0 bases and J dropped 6; count of bases not matched to a gene: 7. The CDR3 spans 16 residues. The chain's CDR3 is CASSQDIAGAGDTQYF. The CDR3 nucleotides read TGTGCCAGCAGCCAAGATATAGCGGGGGCGGGGGATACGCAGTATTTT.

This chain connects TRBV7-2 to TRBJ1-5; D is undetermined. V lost 2 bases and J lost 0, with 11 bases in between. Per the germline V gene, CDR1 is SGHTA and CDR2 is FQGNSA. The CDR3 sequence is 16 residues long. The CDR3 sequence is CASSLQAVYSNQPQHF. The CDR3 DNA reads TGTGCCAGCAGCTTACAGGCCGTGTATAGCAATCAGCCCCAGCATTTT.

J is TRBJ1-3 and V is TRBV7-2; tentative D call: TRBD1 (5 bases). The CDR3 has 15 residues. Germline loops: CDR1 SGHTA, CDR2 FQGNSA. The V and J ends lost 5 bases and 5 bases respectively, with 16 bases between them. The CDR3 region is CASSPGHLGRNTIYF. CDR3 coding DNA: TGTGCCAGCAGCCCCGGACACTTGGGCAGAAACACCATATATTTT.

On this clonotype: One base away lies a much larger clone, so this may be a sequencing read error. The chain is built from TRBV18 and TRBJ2-3, with TRBD1 identical over 7 bases. This CDR3 region has 20 residues. Germline-derived CDR1 and CDR2 are KGHSH and LQKENI. This chain's CDR3 is CAGSLHPLGTASRTSDTQYF. DNA for the CDR3: TGTGCCGGCTCTCTTCATCCCCTTGGGACAGCCTCTAGAACCTCAGATACGCAGTATTTT.

The chain links TRBV20-1 to TRBJ2-5; 7 nucleotides agree with TRBD1. From germline, CDR1 is DFQATT and CDR2 SNEGSKA (reference sequence). The CDR3 has 13 amino acids. V was pared by 7 bases and J by 2 bases, with 7 bases of the junction left unmatched. The CDR3 nucleotides are TGCAGTGGGCCCGGACAGGAGCAAGAGACCCAGTACTTC. Translation gives CSGPGQEQETQYF.

Ten or more counts support this clonotype. The V call is TRBV2, the J call TRBJ1-2, with D uncertain. Germline V gene sequence: CDR1 SNHLY, CDR2 FYNNEI. CDR3 size: 13 residues. The ends were cut back, 2 bases at V and 4 bases at J, with 8 bases in the middle. The CDR3 here is CASSERSIYGYTF. CDR3 DNA: TGTGCCAGCAGTGAAAGGTCCATCTATGGCTACACCTTC. The full variable domain, with the rest looked up from reference TRBV2 and TRBJ1-2, is EPEVTQTPSHQVTQMGQEVILRCVPISNHLYFYWYRQILGQKVEFLVSFYNNEISEKSEIFDDQFSVERPDGSNFTLKIRSTKLEDSAMYFCASSERSIYGYTFGSGTRLTVV.

CDR3 amino acids: CASSLPRTNTEAFF. CDR3 coding DNA: TGTGCCAGCAGCTTACCACGGACCAACACTGAAGCTTTCTTT. This chain uses TRBV11-3 with TRBJ1-1; no firm D call. The CDR3 contains 14 residues. Per the germline V gene, CDR1 is SGHNT and CDR2 is YENEEA. V was cut by 2 bases and J by 2 bases, with 9 bases left in between.

This clonotype has a handful of counts. The chain recombines TRBV7-3 with TRBJ1-5; D not resolved. The CDR3 has 13 residues. Trimming cost V 5 bases and J 7 bases, with 12 bases left between them. CDR1 is SGHTA and CDR2 is FQGTGA in the germline V gene. CDR3 DNA: TGTGCCAGCAGCCCCACTTTGGACCAGCCCCAGCATTTT. Its translation: CASSPTLDQPQHF.